This entry features one T cell receptor (beta chain) sequence. RNA was extracted with the RNeasy kit, and a quantity of roughly 0.45 to 1 ug was reverse transcribed using random hexamers. Coverage of TCR beta CDR3 amplification by immunoSEQ multiplex PCR extended to 54 Vbeta and 13 Jbeta. TCRdb itself ran the immunoSEQ multiplex PCR reads through MiXCR, one entry per CDR3 protein. The sample records 160,000 or so distinct CDR3 sequences, 90% to 95% being singletons. With 5 bases removed from V and 10 bases from J, the gap between germline ends came to 15 bases. This CDR3 is 13 amino acids long. Germline V gene data show CDR1 as MNHNS and CDR2 as SASEGT. This sample was included in a study of CD8 T cells in Susac syndrome. CD8+ and CD4+ T cells circulating in blood were sequenced for TCR beta. TEMRA cells were enriched by FACS, and CD4+ and CD8+ T cells were negatively isolated.

Sequencing was done on a sample of CD4+ T cells from PBMCs. The TCR originated in a human donor in good health. The gene calls are TRBV6-1 and TRBJ2-1; D not certain. Here the CDR3 reads CASSPGPPREQFF. Here the CDR3 DNA reads TGTGCCAGCAGTCCCGGACCGCCTCGGGAGCAGTTCTTC.